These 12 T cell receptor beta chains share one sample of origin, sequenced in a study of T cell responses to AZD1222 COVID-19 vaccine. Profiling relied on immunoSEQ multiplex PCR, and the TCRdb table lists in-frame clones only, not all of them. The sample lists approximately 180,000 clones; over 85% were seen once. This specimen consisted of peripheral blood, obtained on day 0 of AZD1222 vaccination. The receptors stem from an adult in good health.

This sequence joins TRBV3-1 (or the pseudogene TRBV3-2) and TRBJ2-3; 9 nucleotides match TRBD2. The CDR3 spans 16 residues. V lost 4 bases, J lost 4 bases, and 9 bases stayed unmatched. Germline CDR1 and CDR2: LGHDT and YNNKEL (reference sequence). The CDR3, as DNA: TGTGCCAGCAGCCCGGCGGCGGGAGGGTCTTCAGATACGCAGTATTTT. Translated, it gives CASSPAAGGSSDTQYF.

CDR3 amino acids: CASAPTSGPAYEQYF. The CDR3, as DNA: TGTGCCAGTGCCCCGACTAGCGGCCCTGCCTACGAGCAGTACTTC. The chain employs TRBV19 and TRBJ2-7; 9 bases line up with TRBD2. Germline V gene lookup returns CDR1 LNHDA and CDR2 SQIVND (reference sequence). CDR3 size: 15 residues. The V gene end was trimmed by 8 bases and the J gene end by 2 bases; junction bases not matched to a gene: 10.

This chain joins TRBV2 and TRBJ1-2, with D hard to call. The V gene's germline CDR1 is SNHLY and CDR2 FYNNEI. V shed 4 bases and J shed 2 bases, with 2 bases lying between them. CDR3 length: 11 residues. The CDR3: CASSANYGYTF. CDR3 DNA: TGTGCCAGCAGTGCCAACTATGGCTACACCTTC.

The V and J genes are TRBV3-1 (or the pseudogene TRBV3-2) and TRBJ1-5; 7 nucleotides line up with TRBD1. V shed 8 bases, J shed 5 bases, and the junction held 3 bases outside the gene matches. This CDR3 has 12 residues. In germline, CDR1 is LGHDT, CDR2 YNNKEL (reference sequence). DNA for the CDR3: TGTGCCAGCCGGCAGGGGGATCAGCCCCAGCATTTT. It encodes CASRQGDQPQHF.

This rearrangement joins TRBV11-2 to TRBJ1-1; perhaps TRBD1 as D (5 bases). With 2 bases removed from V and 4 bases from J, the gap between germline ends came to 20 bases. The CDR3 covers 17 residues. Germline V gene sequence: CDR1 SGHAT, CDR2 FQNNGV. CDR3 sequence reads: CASSLRDGPSMITEAFF. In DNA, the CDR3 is TGTGCCAGCAGCTTAAGGGACGGGCCATCTATGATCACTGAAGCTTTCTTT.

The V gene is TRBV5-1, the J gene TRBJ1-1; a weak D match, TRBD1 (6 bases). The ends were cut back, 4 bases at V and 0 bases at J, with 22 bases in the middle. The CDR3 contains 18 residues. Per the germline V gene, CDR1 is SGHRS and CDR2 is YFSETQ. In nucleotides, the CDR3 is TGCGCCAGCAGCCCAACCCGGGGCAGGGGATTGTTGAACACTGAAGCTTTCTTT. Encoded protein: CASSPTRGRGLLNTEAFF.

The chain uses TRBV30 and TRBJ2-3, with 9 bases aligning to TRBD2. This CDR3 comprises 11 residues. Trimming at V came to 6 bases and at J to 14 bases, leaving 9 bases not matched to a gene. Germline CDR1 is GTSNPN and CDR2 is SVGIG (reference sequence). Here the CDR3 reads CACQQREDLYF. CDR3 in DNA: TGTGCCTGTCAACAGCGGGAGGATTTGTATTTT.

In DNA form, the CDR3 reads TGTGCCAGCAGGCTAGGGGGCGCGACTAATGAAAAACTGTTTTTT. Translated, it gives CASRLGGATNEKLFF. The rearrangement joins TRBV6-5 to TRBJ1-4; TRBD1 agrees at 7 bases. CDR1 MNHEY and CDR2 SVGAGI come from the germline V gene. The CDR3 is made up of 15 amino acids. V dropped 6 bases and J dropped 2; count of bases not matched to a gene: 6.

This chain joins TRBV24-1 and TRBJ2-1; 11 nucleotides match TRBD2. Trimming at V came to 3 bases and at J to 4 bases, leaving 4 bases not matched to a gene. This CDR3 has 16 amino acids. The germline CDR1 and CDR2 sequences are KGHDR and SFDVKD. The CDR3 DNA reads TGTGCCACCAGTGATCTGACTAGCGGGAATTACAATGAGCAGTTCTTC. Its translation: CATSDLTSGNYNEQFF.

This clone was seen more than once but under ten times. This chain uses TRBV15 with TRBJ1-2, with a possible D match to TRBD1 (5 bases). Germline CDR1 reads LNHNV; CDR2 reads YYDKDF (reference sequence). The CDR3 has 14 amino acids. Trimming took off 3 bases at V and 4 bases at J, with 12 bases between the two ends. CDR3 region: CATSSGRGGYGYTF. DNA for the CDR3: TGTGCCACCAGCAGTGGGAGGGGTGGCTATGGCTACACCTTC.

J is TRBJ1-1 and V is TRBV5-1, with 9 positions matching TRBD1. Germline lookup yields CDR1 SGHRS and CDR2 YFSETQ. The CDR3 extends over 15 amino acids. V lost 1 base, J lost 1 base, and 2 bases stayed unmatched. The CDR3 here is CASSLQQGANTEAFF. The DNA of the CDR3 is TGCGCCAGCAGCTTGCAACAGGGGGCGAACACTGAAGCTTTCTTT.

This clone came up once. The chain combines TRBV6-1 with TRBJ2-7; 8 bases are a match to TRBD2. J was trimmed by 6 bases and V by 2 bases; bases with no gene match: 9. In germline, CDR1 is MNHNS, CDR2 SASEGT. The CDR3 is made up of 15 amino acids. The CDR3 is CASSENAGGLGEQYF. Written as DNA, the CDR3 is TGTGCCAGCAGTGAAAATGCGGGAGGCCTGGGCGAGCAGTACTTC.